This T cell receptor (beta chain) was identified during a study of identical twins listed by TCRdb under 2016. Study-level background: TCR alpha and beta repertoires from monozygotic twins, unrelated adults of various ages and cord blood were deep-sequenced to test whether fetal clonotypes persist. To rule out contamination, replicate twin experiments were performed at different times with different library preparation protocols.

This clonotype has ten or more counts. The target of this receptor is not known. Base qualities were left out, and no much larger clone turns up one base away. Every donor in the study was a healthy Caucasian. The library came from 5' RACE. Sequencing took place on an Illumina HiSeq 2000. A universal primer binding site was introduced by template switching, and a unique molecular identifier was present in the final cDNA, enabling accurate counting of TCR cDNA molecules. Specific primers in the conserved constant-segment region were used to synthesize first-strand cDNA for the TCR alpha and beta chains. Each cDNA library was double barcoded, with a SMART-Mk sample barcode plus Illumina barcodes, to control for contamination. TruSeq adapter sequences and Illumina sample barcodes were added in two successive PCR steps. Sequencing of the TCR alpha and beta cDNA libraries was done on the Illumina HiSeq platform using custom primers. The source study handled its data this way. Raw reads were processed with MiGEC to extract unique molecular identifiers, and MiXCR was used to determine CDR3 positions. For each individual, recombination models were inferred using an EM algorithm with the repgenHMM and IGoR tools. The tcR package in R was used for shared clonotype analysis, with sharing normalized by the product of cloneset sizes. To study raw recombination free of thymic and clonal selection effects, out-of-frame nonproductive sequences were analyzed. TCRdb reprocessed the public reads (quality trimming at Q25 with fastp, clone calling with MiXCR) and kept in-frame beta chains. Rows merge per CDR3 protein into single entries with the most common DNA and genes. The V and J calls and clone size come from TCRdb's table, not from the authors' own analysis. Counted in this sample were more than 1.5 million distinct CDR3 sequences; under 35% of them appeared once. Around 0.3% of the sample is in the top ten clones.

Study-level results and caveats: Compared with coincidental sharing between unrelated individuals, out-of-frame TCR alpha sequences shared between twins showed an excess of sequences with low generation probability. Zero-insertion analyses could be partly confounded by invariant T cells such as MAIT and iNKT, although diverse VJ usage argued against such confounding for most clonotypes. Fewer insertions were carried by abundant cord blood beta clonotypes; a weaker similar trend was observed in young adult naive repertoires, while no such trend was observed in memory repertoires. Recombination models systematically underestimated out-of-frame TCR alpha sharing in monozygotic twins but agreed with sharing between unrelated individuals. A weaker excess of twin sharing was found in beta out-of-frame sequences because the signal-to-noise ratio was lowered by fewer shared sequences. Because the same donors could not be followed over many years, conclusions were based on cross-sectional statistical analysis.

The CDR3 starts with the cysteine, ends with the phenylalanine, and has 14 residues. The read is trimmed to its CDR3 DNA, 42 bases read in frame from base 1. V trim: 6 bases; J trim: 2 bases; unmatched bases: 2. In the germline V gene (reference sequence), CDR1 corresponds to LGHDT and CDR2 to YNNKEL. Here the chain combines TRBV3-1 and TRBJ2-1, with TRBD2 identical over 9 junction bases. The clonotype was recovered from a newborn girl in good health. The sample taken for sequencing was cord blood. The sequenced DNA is TGTGCCAGCAGTCGACTAGCGGCCTACAATGAGCAGTTCTTC. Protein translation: CASSRLAAYNEQFF.